A selection of T cell receptor beta chains follows, all from one sample in a study of OX40 agonist ivuxolimab in advanced cancers. Sequencing was performed with immunoSEQ multiplex PCR; in TCRdb, only in-frame clones are kept and a portion is missing. This table holds around 70,000 clones, 81% found once. This sample comprised CD4+ or CD8+ T cells sorted from blood, obtained in a trial of the OX40 agonist ivuxolimab. All receptors come from an adult with an advanced solid tumor such as melanoma, head and neck, liver or kidney cancer. CDR3s include the opening cysteine and the closing phenylalanine or tryptophan. Fields, in order: clone size, J gene, V gene, D gene, CDR3 DNA, CDR3 protein. A D gene is named only where the DNA matches it firmly. Only some rows state a clone size, as once, few, many or a class for expanded clones.

- TRBJ2-3 TRBV27 - TGTGCCAGCAGTTTAATTAGCGCAGATACGCAGTATTTT CASSLISADTQYF
once TRBJ2-1 TRBV5-1 - TGCGCCAGCAGCCGTTTTGGCGGGCCGGACAATGAGCAGTTCTTC CASSRFGGPDNEQFF
once TRBJ1-1 TRBV7-3 - TGTGCCAGCTCGCAGGGTTTCGACACTGAAGCTTTCTTT CASSQGFDTEAFF
- TRBJ2-7 TRBV7-2 TRBD2 TGTGCCAGCAGCTTAGGAGGGACTAGCGGACGTCCCTACGAGCAGTACTTC CASSLGGTSGRPYEQYF
few TRBJ1-5 TRBV10-3 TRBD1 TGTGCCATCAGCCAAGGGACAGGAGGCCAGCCCCAGCATTTT CAISQGTGGQPQHF
once TRBJ1-1 TRBV18 - TGTGCCAGCTCACCACCTACACAGGGCCCTGAAGCTTTCTTT CASSPPTQGPEAFF
- TRBJ1-3 TRBV5-1 - TGCGCCAGCAGCGTCGCCGGACAGCTCTCTGGAAACACCATATATTTT CASSVAGQLSGNTIYF
- TRBJ2-3 TRBV7-2 TRBD2 TGTGCCAGCAGCTCCCACCTAGCGGGCTTAGCAGATACGCAGTATTTT CASSSHLAGLADTQYF
few TRBJ2-3 TRBV19 - TGTGCCAGCAGAGACCGCCGTAGCACAGATACGCAGTATTTT CASRDRRSTDTQYF
- TRBJ1-1 TRBV4-1 TRBD1 TGCGCCAGCAGCCAGATCCGGGACAGGGCGCGTGCTTTCTTT CASSQIRDRARAFF
once TRBJ2-1 TRBV5-6 - TGTGCCAGCAGCTTGGGCGGGATTTATGCCACTGAGCAGTTCTTC CASSLGGIYATEQFF
- TRBJ2-7 TRBV5-7 TRBD1 TGTGCCAGCAGCTTACCTGGACAGGGAAGGAACGAGCAGTACTTC CASSLPGQGRNEQYF
- TRBJ1-3 TRBV9 - TGTGCCAGCAGCGGGAGGGGGAGCAGGTTCTCTGGAAACACCATATATTTT CASSGRGSRFSGNTIYF
- TRBJ2-3 TRBV19 - TGTGCCAGTAGTCGCCACCAAAAGATGCAAGATACGCAGTATTTT CASSRHQKMQDTQYF